This TCR beta chain was recovered during a study of shared clonotypes between healthy human individuals. Germline V gene data show CDR1 as SGHNT and CDR2 as YYREEE (reference sequence). The CDR3 runs to 13 residues. V lost 0 bases to trimming and J lost 3 bases, with 6 bases between them. Each PCR replicate from the sorted subsets contained about 180 ng DNA, which is some 32,000 T cell genomes. The protocol was immunoSEQ multiplex PCR, while the TCRdb copy is restricted to in-frame clones and leaves out a portion. The table has some 2,000,000 clones, under 97% seen once. The sample consisted of naive CD4+ T cells sorted from blood. Subset meaning: CD45RA+ positively selected. The rearrangement links TRBV5-4 to TRBJ2-5; no firm D call. The origin of this receptor is a man aged 18 to 29 in good health. The CDR3 protein is CASSLGAKETQYF. Here the CDR3 DNA reads TGTGCCAGCAGCTTGGGGGCGAAAGAGACCCAGTACTTC.